The 29 T cell receptor beta chains in this list originate from one sample, sequenced in a study of blood T cell repertoires in COVID-19. Method: immunoSEQ multiplex PCR; TCRdb's copy keeps in-frame clones and lacks some. The sample carries roughly 81,000 clones, approximately 89% recorded once. Sequencing was performed on peripheral blood. The receptors stem from a man between 65 and 85 years old with active or convalescent COVID-19.

The V gene is TRBV7-8, the J gene TRBJ1-1, with no clear D. Germline values: CDR1 SGHVS, CDR2 FQNEAQ. With 3 bases removed from V and 9 bases from J, the gap between germline ends came to 8 bases. CDR3 length: 11 amino acids. CDR3 in amino acids: CASSFGVKAFF. CDR3 coding DNA: TGTGCCAGCAGCTTCGGGGTAAAAGCTTTCTTT.

The chain recombines TRBV7-9 with TRBJ2-1; TRBD1 matches at 7 bases. CDR3 size: 15 residues. Germline V gene sequence: CDR1 SEHNR, CDR2 FQNEAQ (reference sequence). J was trimmed by 2 bases and V by 2 bases; bases with no gene match: 3. Written as DNA, the CDR3 is TGTGCCAGCAGCTTACAGGGGGAAGCCTACAATGAGCAGTTCTTC. Its protein product is CASSLQGEAYNEQFF.

The chain joins TRBV19 to TRBJ1-5; TRBD1 might be the D (5 bases). From germline, CDR1 is LNHDA and CDR2 SQIVND (reference sequence). The V gene lost 1 base and the J gene lost 1 base, with 11 bases spanning the gap. This CDR3 is built from 16 residues. The CDR3 loop reads CASSIATVRSNQPQHF. DNA for the CDR3: TGTGCCAGTAGTATAGCGACAGTTAGGAGCAATCAGCCCCAGCATTTT.

This clone was detected a few times. V is TRBV11-2 and J is TRBJ1-1; 8 bases line up with TRBD1. From germline, CDR1 is SGHAT and CDR2 FQNNGV. CDR3 length: 14 amino acids. Trimming at V came to 5 bases and at J to 5 bases, leaving 7 bases not matched to a gene. This CDR3 is CASSVQGARTEAFF. In nucleotides, the CDR3 is TGTGCCAGCAGCGTTCAGGGGGCTCGGACTGAAGCTTTCTTT.

V usage is TRBV7-9 and J usage is TRBJ1-2, with D possibly TRBD1 on 5 matching bases. Germline CDR1 and CDR2: SEHNR and FQNEAQ (reference sequence). This CDR3 has 13 residues. Trimming removed 0 bases from V and 6 bases from J, with 8 bases in between. The CDR3: CASSLAGGNGYTF. The CDR3 DNA follows: TGTGCCAGCAGCTTAGCGGGGGGAAATGGCTACACCTTC.

The V gene is TRBV6-2 or TRBV6-3, the J gene TRBJ1-2; 7 bases fit TRBD1. Unmatched junction bases numbered 5, after V lost 5 bases and J lost 8 bases. Germline assignment: CDR1 MNHEY and CDR2 SVGEGT. The CDR3 covers 12 residues. The CDR3 protein is CASSLTGRGYTF. The DNA of the CDR3 is TGTGCCAGCAGTCTGACAGGGAGAGGCTACACCTTC.

There are a few counts of this clone. The chain joins TRBV30 to TRBJ1-2; the D gene is possibly TRBD1 (5 bases). Trimming took off 4 bases at V and 5 bases at J, with 11 bases between the two ends. This CDR3 is built from 12 residues. Germline assignment: CDR1 GTSNPN and CDR2 SVGIG (reference sequence). CDR3 sequence: CAWNRGRYGYTF. CDR3 nucleotide sequence: TGTGCCTGGAACCGGGGGAGGTATGGCTACACCTTC.

The CDR3 bases are TGCGCCAGCAGCATAGGGACACCCTCCTACAATGAGCAGTTCTTC. It specifies CASSIGTPSYNEQFF. The rearrangement links TRBV5-1 to TRBJ2-1; TRBD1 might be the D (6 bases). The ends were cut back, 4 bases at V and 0 bases at J, with 11 bases in the middle. The CDR3 consists of 15 residues. Germline CDR1 reads SGHRS; CDR2 reads YFSETQ.

V gene TRBV7-2 combines with J gene TRBJ2-5; 9 positions agree with TRBD1. The germline V gene has CDR1 SGHTA and CDR2 FQGNSA. The junction had 3 bases not matched to a gene; V was cut back by 5 bases and J by 2 bases. This CDR3 is built from 14 residues. CDR3 DNA: TGTGCCAGCAGCCGGACAGGGGTTCAAGAGACCCAGTACTTC. It codes for CASSRTGVQETQYF.

This clone was recorded once. V usage is TRBV10-1 and J usage is TRBJ2-5, with TRBD1 as a possible D gene (6 bases). Germline CDR1 is WNHNN and CDR2 is SYGVQD (reference sequence). The germline V and J ends were trimmed by 6 bases and 3 bases, with 11 bases remaining between them. CDR3 length equals 13 residues. CDR3 sequence (DNA): TGCGCCAGCAGCAGGACAGTCAAAGAGACCCAGTACTTC. This gives the protein CASSRTVKETQYF.

The chain carries TRBV7-9 and TRBJ2-7, with D possibly being TRBD1 (6 bases). The CDR3 has 13 residues. V was shortened by 8 bases and J by 1 base, with 12 bases between the two germline ends. Germline V gene sequence: CDR1 SEHNR, CDR2 FQNEAQ (reference sequence). The CDR3 DNA reads as TGTGCCAGCCGGGACGGACAGTCCTACGAGCAGTACTTC. Residues: CASRDGQSYEQYF.

The V gene is TRBV11-2, the J gene TRBJ1-3; 8 positions agree with TRBD1. CDR3 length equals 19 residues. Germline CDR1 reads SGHAT; CDR2 reads FQNNGV. V lost 1 base and J lost 0; bases outside the gene matches: 11. For the CDR3, the DNA is TGTGCCAGCAGCTTAGGGGGTACAGGGGGTATCATCTCTGGAAACACCATATATTTT. Translating it yields CASSLGGTGGIISGNTIYF.

This sequence joins TRBV5-1 and TRBJ1-1, with 9 bases aligning to TRBD1. The CDR3 is made up of 14 amino acids. In germline, CDR1 is SGHRS, CDR2 YFSETQ. The V segment lost 4 bases and the J segment 5 bases; nucleotides outside the gene matches: 6. The CDR3 spells CASSLTGGGTEAFF. The CDR3 DNA follows: TGCGCCAGCAGCCTAACAGGGGGCGGGACTGAAGCTTTCTTT.

The chain links TRBV7-2 to TRBJ1-2; D unclear. The V gene's germline CDR1 is SGHTA and CDR2 FQGNSA. The ends were cut back, 5 bases at V and 8 bases at J, with 15 bases in the middle. The CDR3 length is 13 residues. CDR3 coding DNA: TGTGCCAGCAGCCCCAGTGCGGGCGGCGGCTACACCTTC. Its translation: CASSPSAGGGYTF.

V and J are TRBV7-2 and TRBJ1-2; TRBD1 matches 7 bases. The germline gives CDR1 SGHTA, CDR2 FQGNSA. The CDR3 spans 16 residues. With 1 base clipped from V and 2 bases from J, the junction kept 7 bases outside the gene matches. The CDR3, as DNA: TGTGCCAGCAGCTTAGTCCCAGACAGGGCCAACTATGGCTACACCTTC. It yields the protein CASSLVPDRANYGYTF. Together with reference TRBV7-2 and TRBJ1-2, the CDR3 gives the full variable domain: GAGVSQSPSNKVTEKGKDVELRCDPISGHTALYWYRQSLGQGLEFLIYFQGNSAPDKSGLPSDRFSAERTGGSVSTLTIQRTQQEDSAVYLCASSLVPDRANYGYTFGSGTRLTVV.

This clone showed up just once. The chain carries TRBV7-5 and TRBJ1-3. TRBV7-5 is listed as a pseudogene. CDR3 length equals 16 residues. In DNA, the CDR3 is TGTGCCAGAAGCTTAGTGGCGGGTAGGTCCGGAAACACCATATATTTT. Amino acid sequence: CARSLVAGRSGNTIYF.

The rearrangement joins TRBV21-1 to TRBJ1-2; TRBD1 is the table's D call, not checked against the DNA. TRBV21-1 is a pseudogene segment. CDR3 length: 15 amino acids. CDR3 in amino acids: CASSKVPGGRYGYTF. In nucleotides, the CDR3 is TGTGCCAGCAGCAAAGTTCCAGGGGGTCGCTATGGCTACACCTTC.

This clone was counted only a few times. The chain links TRBV5-1 to TRBJ1-4; D remains unclear. Trimming pared 3 bases from V and 0 bases from J, leaving 12 bases between. The CDR3 sequence is 16 residues long. Per the germline V gene, CDR1 is SGHRS and CDR2 is YFSETQ. CDR3 nucleotide sequence: TGCGCCAGCAGCTCGCGGGGAACTGCAACTAATGAAAAACTGTTTTTT. Protein sequence: CASSSRGTATNEKLFF. Full variable domain (outside the CDR3, taken from reference TRBV5-1 and TRBJ1-4): KAGVTQTPRYLIKTRGQQVTLSCSPISGHRSVSWYQQTPGQGLQFLFEYFSETQRNKGNFPGRFSGRQFSNSRSEMNVSTLELGDSALYLCASSSRGTATNEKLFFGSGTQLSVL.

The genes are TRBV24-1 and TRBJ1-2; 9 bases fit TRBD1. Germline V gene data show CDR1 as KGHDR and CDR2 as SFDVKD. This CDR3 is 15 amino acids long. V lost 4 bases, J lost 8 bases, and 10 bases stayed unmatched. The CDR3 DNA is TGTGCCACCAGTGACCCGGGACAGGGAGGTGAGGGCTACACCTTC. This encodes CATSDPGQGGEGYTF.

This chain joins TRBV4-1 and TRBJ1-5; D might be TRBD1 (5 bases). The CDR3 has 18 amino acids. Trimming stripped 1 base from V and 5 bases from J, with 21 bases between. CDR1 is MGHRA and CDR2 is YSYEKL in the germline V gene. CDR3 in DNA: TGCGCCAGCAGCCAAGCATCGGGGTCTAGGGCGGGGGATCAGCCCCAGCATTTT. This codes for CASSQASGSRAGDQPQHF.

V gene TRBV19 combines with J gene TRBJ2-2; TRBD1 matches at 8 bases. CDR1 is LNHDA, CDR2 SQIVND, per germline (reference sequence). There are 14 residues in the CDR3. V was pared by 7 bases and J by 4 bases, with 5 bases of the junction left unmatched. Written as DNA, the CDR3 is TGTGCCAGTAACTTCAGGGGGCGCACCGGGGAGCTGTTTTTT. It encodes CASNFRGRTGELFF.

The chain links TRBV18 to TRBJ2-7; TRBD1 aligns across 12 bases. The CDR3 spans 15 residues. Germline V gene data show CDR1 as KGHSH and CDR2 as LQKENI. The junction had 4 bases not matched to a gene; V was cut back by 3 bases and J by 4 bases. The chain's CDR3 is CASSPGTGGEYEQYF. In DNA, the CDR3 is TGTGCCAGCTCACCCGGGACAGGGGGCGAGTACGAGCAGTACTTC. Full variable domain (remainder filled in from reference TRBV18 and TRBJ2-7): NAGVMQNPRHLVRRRGQEARLRCSPMKGHSHVYWYRQLPEEGLKFMVYLQKENIIDESGMPKERFSAEFPKEGPSILRIQQVVRGDSAAYFCASSPGTGGEYEQYFGPGTRLTVT.

The rearrangement uses TRBV11-2 and TRBJ2-2; D gene unclear. This CDR3 region has 16 residues. The ends were cut back, 5 bases at V and 1 base at J, with 14 bases in the middle. Germline-derived CDR1 and CDR2 are SGHAT and FQNNGV. The CDR3 here is CASSLRRGLNTGELFF. DNA for the CDR3: TGTGCCAGCAGCCTACGGCGTGGGCTGAACACCGGGGAGCTGTTTTTT. Using reference TRBV11-2 and TRBJ2-2 for the parts outside the CDR3, the full variable domain is EAGVAQSPRYKIIEKRQSVAFWCNPISGHATLYWYQQILGQGPKLLIQFQNNGVVDDSQLPKDRFSAERLKGVDSTLKIQPAKLEDSAVYLCASSLRRGLNTGELFFGEGSRLTVL.

This clone has a single count. The chain recombines TRBV18 with TRBJ1-6; possibly TRBD1 for D (5 bases). Per the germline V gene, CDR1 is KGHSH and CDR2 is LQKENI. This CDR3 is built from 15 residues. V gave up 6 bases and J gave up 8 bases, with 17 bases separating them. The CDR3 DNA reads TGTGCCAGCTCCCCCTCCGGGACTCGTGATTCACCCCTCCACTTT. This translates into CASSPSGTRDSPLHF. Variable domain in full (rest from reference TRBV18 and TRBJ1-6): NAGVMQNPRHLVRRRGQEARLRCSPMKGHSHVYWYRQLPEEGLKFMVYLQKENIIDESGMPKERFSAEFPKEGPSILRIQQVVRGDSAAYFCASSPSGTRDSPLHFGNGTRLTVT.

CDR3: CASSPGLAITGELFF. The DNA for the CDR3 is TGTGCCAGCAGCCCGGGACTAGCTATCACCGGGGAGCTGTTTTTT. This chain joins TRBV7-6 and TRBJ2-2, with 9 nucleotides matching TRBD2. The CDR3 sequence is 15 residues long. The J segment lost 4 bases and the V segment lost 5 bases, leaving 5 bases of the junction unmatched. CDR1 and CDR2 from the germline V gene are SGHVS and FNYEAQ.

This chain joins TRBV10-2 and TRBJ2-1; maybe TRBD2 (6 bases). Trimming removed 6 bases at V and 7 bases at J, with 7 bases between. The CDR3 is made up of 11 amino acids. The V gene's germline CDR1 is WSHSY and CDR2 SAAADI. The CDR3 reads CASSRGNEQFF. The CDR3 DNA sequence: TGCGCCAGCAGCCGGGGGAATGAGCAGTTCTTC.

V gene TRBV9 combines with J gene TRBJ1-1; D not resolved. Trimming left V 2 bases short and J 4 bases short, with 12 bases between. This CDR3 contains 14 residues. Germline V gene data show CDR1 as SGDLS and CDR2 as YYNGEE. The CDR3 DNA follows: TGTGCCAGCAGCGTTGTCCAGTCGGGCACTGAAGCTTTCTTT. Translated: CASSVVQSGTEAFF. Complete variable domain (other parts from reference TRBV9 and TRBJ1-1): DSGVTQTPKHLITATGQRVTLRCSPRSGDLSVYWYQQSLDQGLQFLIQYYNGEERAKGNILERFSAQQFPDLHSELNLSSLELGDSALYFCASSVVQSGTEAFFGQGTRLTVV.

This clone is a singleton in its sample. J is TRBJ2-7 and V is TRBV9, with D perhaps matching TRBD1 (5 bases). Trimming removed 4 bases at V and 1 base at J, with 12 bases between. The CDR3 consists of 14 residues. Germline V gene sequence: CDR1 SGDLS, CDR2 YYNGEE. CDR3 residues: CASSSRQQSYEQYF. The CDR3, as DNA: TGTGCCAGCAGCTCCCGACAGCAGTCCTACGAGCAGTACTTC.

This chain uses TRBV3-1 (or the pseudogene TRBV3-2) with TRBJ1-1; the D is unclear. Germline-derived CDR1 and CDR2 are LGHDT and YNNKEL (reference sequence). The V and J ends lost 0 bases and 7 bases respectively, with 12 bases between them. The CDR3 has 14 residues. The CDR3 sequence is CASSQEQSKDEAFF. The CDR3 bases are TGTGCCAGCAGCCAAGAACAGTCAAAGGATGAAGCTTTCTTT.